This paragraph reports one T cell receptor (beta chain). Its antigen is still unknown. This sample stems from a study of cytomegalovirus exposure and HLA in healthy donors. Findings and limits, study-wide: A later analysis appeared to link common viral pathogens to several of the most significant clusters. In a later analysis, the majority of CMV-associated beta chains seemingly showed HLA restriction. About 87% or about 30% of the time was how often most TCR beta V segments were productive, according to an earlier analysis. In a later analysis, specific HLA alleles were associated with 15,000 to 20,000 TCR beta sequences at a 0.05 false discovery rate.

Researchers ran the PCR with 60 Vbeta and 13 Jbeta primers. Sequenced by immunoSEQ multiplex PCR; TCRdb stores in-frame clones only, minus some. The sample yields under 150,000 clones, roughly four fifths seen once. The sequence was obtained from a man aged 25 to 40 in good health and CMV-seropositive. The sample taken for sequencing was PBMCs.

DNA of the CDR3: TGTGCCAGCAGCGTAGGTCCGGGTTTCGCCGAGCAGTACTTC. As protein: CASSVGPGFAEQYF. The chain combines TRBV9 with TRBJ2-7; D unclear. V lost 0 bases and J 6 bases, leaving 13 bases between the germline ends. This CDR3 spans 14 amino acids. In germline, CDR1 is SGDLS, CDR2 YYNGEE.